One T cell receptor (beta chain) is described in this entry. Germline values: CDR1 SGHVT, CDR2 SQSDAQ. V shed 4 bases and J shed 5 bases, with 15 bases lying between them. The CDR3 loop spans 15 amino acids. The sample originates from a study of blood T cell repertoires in COVID-19. Per the study methods: Reference gene primers were amplified, and this amplification served to estimate nucleated cell counts. The assay was immunoSEQ multiplex PCR, and TCRdb's table has in-frame clones only and misses some. V and J calls and clone size are given by that table; D and trimming were obtained from the DNA. The table lists about 140,000 clones, more than 60% of them singletons, with around 1.8% in the top ten.

The TCR comes from a woman aged 55-75 years with acute or convalescent COVID-19. The chain is built from TRBV7-4 and TRBJ2-1, with a tentative D call TRBD2 (6 bases). Sequenced input: peripheral blood. DNA for the CDR3: TGTGCCAGCAGCTCCGTGGGGCGGGGCAACAATGAGCAGTTCTTC. Protein product: CASSSVGRGNNEQFF.